This T cell receptor beta chain comes out of a study of cytomegalovirus exposure and HLA in healthy donors. Study-wide background: Findings of an earlier analysis included around 100 million unique TCR beta sequences from some 200 million T cells.

13 Jbeta primers and 60 Vbeta primers were used for the PCR. Profiled with immunoSEQ multiplex PCR; TCRdb holds only in-frame clones, not every one. The sample records around 200,000 clones, about 80% being singletons. The germline V gene encodes CDR1 MNHEY and CDR2 SMNVEV (reference sequence). V gave up 5 bases and J gave up 2 bases, with 16 bases separating them. The CDR3 consists of 16 residues. The sequenced material came from PBMCs. This receptor was obtained from a woman in her forties in good health and CMV-seronegative. The V and J genes are TRBV27 and TRBJ1-5, with D possibly TRBD1 on 6 matching bases. CDR3: CASSKSGVLGNQPQHF. CDR3 bases: TGTGCCAGCAGTAAATCAGGGGTGTTGGGCAATCAGCCCCAGCATTTT.